The entry below describes one T cell receptor (beta chain). The antigen is undetermined. CDR3 length: 14 amino acids. Trimming took 3 bases from V and 0 from J, leaving 9 bases between them. Germline V gives CDR1 SGDLS, CDR2 YYNGEE. The data are from a study of cytomegalovirus exposure and HLA in healthy donors. Findings and caveats of the study: In an earlier analysis, about 87% or about 30%: the productive usage of most TCR beta V segments.

13 Jbeta primers and 60 Vbeta primers were used for the PCR. Data came from immunoSEQ multiplex PCR; TCRdb stores just in-frame clones and leaves some out. Among about 210,000 clones listed, approximately 82% were seen once. The gene calls are TRBV9 and TRBJ1-1, with D possibly TRBD1 on 6 matching bases. This TCR was recovered from a woman aged 50 to 60 in good health and CMV-seropositive. The sequencing input was PBMCs. The DNA of the CDR3 is TGTGCCAGCAGCGCACCAGGGGTGAACACTGAAGCTTTCTTT. Translation: CASSAPGVNTEAFF.